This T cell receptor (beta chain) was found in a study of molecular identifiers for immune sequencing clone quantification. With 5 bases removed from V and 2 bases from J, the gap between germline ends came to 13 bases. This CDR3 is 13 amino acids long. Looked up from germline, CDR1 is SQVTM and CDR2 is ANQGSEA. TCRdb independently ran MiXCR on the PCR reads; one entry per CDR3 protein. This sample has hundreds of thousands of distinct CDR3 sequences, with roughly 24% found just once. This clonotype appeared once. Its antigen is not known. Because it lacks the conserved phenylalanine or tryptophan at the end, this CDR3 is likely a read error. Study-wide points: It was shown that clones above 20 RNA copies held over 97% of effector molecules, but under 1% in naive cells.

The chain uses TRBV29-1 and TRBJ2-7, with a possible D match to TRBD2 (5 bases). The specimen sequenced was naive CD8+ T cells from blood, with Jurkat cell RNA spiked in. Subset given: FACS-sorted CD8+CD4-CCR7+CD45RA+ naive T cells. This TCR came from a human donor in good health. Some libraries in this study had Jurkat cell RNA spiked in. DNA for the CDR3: TGCAGCGTTCTCAGCGGTACAGCCTACGAGCAGTACCTC. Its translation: CSVLSGTAYEQYL.